This TCR beta chain was sequenced during a study of T cell responses to AZD1222 COVID-19 vaccine. The study, taken as a whole, reports: Regions left unmutated in variants are reportedly the target of nearly half of spike-specific TCRs. Rises in breadth and depth of Spike-specific TCRs came after two AZD1222 doses. Females made up more of the donors, who were largely white British, and clonal diversity may have come out too low.

The data were produced by immunoSEQ multiplex PCR, yet TCRdb's version contains in-frame clones alone and is incomplete. The sample has about 100,000 clones, approximately 90% seen once. This clone was picked up one time. What it recognizes is unknown. Trimming stripped 2 bases from V and 4 bases from J, with 6 bases between. CDR3 size: 11 residues. Looked up from germline, CDR1 is GTSNPN and CDR2 is SVGIG (reference sequence). This receptor was taken from an adult who received the AZD1222 COVID-19 vaccine. The chain joins TRBV30 to TRBJ2-7; D uncertain. The sequencing used peripheral blood, collected 28 days after the second AZD1222 dose. This chain's CDR3 is CAWSTEYEQYF. In DNA, the CDR3 is TGTGCCTGGAGTACAGAGTACGAGCAGTACTTC.